This is a list of T cell receptor beta chains from one sample in a study of memory CD4+ T cells and cytomegalovirus serostatus. Method: immunoSEQ multiplex PCR; TCRdb's copy keeps in-frame clones and lacks some. This table holds tens of thousands of clones, roughly three quarters found once. The sequenced sample consisted of memory CD4+ T cells from blood. These receptors all come from an adult in good health and CMV-seronegative. The CDR3 runs from the conserved cysteine through the conserved F or W.

length: 14
V: TRBV28
CDR3: CASSDRFHSYGYTF

length: 16
V: TRBV4-2
CDR3: CASSQVRGQGGYEQYF

length: 14
V: TRBV4-2
CDR3: CASSQESDNTEAFF

length: 15
V: TRBV9
CDR3: CASSRLAGNQETQYF

length: 15
V: TRBV6-5
CDR3: CASSKSRQGVREQYF

length: 15
V: TRBV13
CDR3: CASSSRTGPGNTIYF

length: 15
V: TRBV27
CDR3: CASSRLAGRTDTQYF

length: 15
V: TRBV7-9
CDR3: CASSSSGQGKFEQYF

length: 14
V: TRBV9
CDR3: CASSVTLARNEQFF

length: 15
V: TRBV5-4
CDR3: CASSRSPATNEKLFF

length: 14
V: TRBV29-1
CDR3: CSVPAPSSYNEQFF

length: 15
V: TRBV9
CDR3: CASSVAIDSRDGYTF

length: 14
V: TRBV18
CDR3: CASSPDGNTGELFF

length: 14
V: TRBV27
CDR3: CACSLDRGGHEQYF

length: 14
V: TRBV4-2
CDR3: CASSQGTSNTEAFF

length: 17
V: TRBV5-4
CDR3: CASSSRDGGLSTDTQYF

length: 15
V: TRBV6-1
CDR3: CASSEEAGANQPQHF

length: 15
V: TRBV19
CDR3: CASSPDRSSYNEQFF

length: 14
V: TRBV6-5
CDR3: CASSYSGPNYGYTF

length: 19
V: TRBV7-2
CDR3: CASSLAILAGGPLYNEQFF

length: 15
V: TRBV19
CDR3: CASSPDRSSYNEQFF

length: 14
V: TRBV6-5
CDR3: CASSYDSSVYTAFF

length: 15
V: TRBV9
CDR3: CASSPRGGFPETQYF

length: 15
V: TRBV27
CDR3: CASSLQGTGAYEQYF

length: 15
V: TRBV7-8
CDR3: CASSPEGATWDGYTF

length: 14
V: TRBV29-1
CDR3: CSVDLGQGNEKLFF

length: 15
V: TRBV5-6
CDR3: CASVSGTGVKNIQYF

length: 15
V: TRBV28
CDR3: CASSLGGLAKNIQYF

length: 14
V: TRBV5-5
CDR3: CASSLSASNYGYTF

length: 14
V: TRBV9
CDR3: CASSVSRGGDTQYF

length: 16
V: TRBV19
CDR3: CASKGRGPSFTDTQYF

length: 14
V: TRBV29-1
CDR3: CSFEGLGTKETQYF

length: 13
V: TRBV5-1
CDR3: CASSFLISYEQYF

length: 11
V: TRBV20-1
CDR3: CSANTGDTIYF

length: 15
V: TRBV15
CDR3: CATSRWTEDTTEQYF

length: 16
V: TRBV5-6
CDR3: CASSPGQFNSGNTIYF

length: 15
V: TRBV19
CDR3: CASSIIAGGTDTQYF

length: 13
V: TRBV16
CDR3: CAGKGTNNSPLHF

length: 14
V: TRBV11-2
CDR3: CASSRDSLRYEQYF

length: 14
V: TRBV5-1
CDR3: CASSLGQSNSPLHF

length: 15
V: TRBV2
CDR3: CASRAPDATNEKLFF

length: 17
V: TRBV28
CDR3: CASNDGGSRYVNTEAFF

length: 14
V: TRBV5-6
CDR3: CASSLGTPISRQYF

length: 12
V: TRBV13
CDR3: CASSSSPYEQYF

length: 17
V: TRBV7-9
CDR3: CASSFRDRDTGANVLTF

length: 20
V: TRBV4-2
CDR3: CASSQNRTSGGHSSYNEQFF

length: 18
V: TRBV5-4
CDR3: CASSPTLAGGLAKNIQYF

length: 17
V: TRBV5-1
CDR3: CASSWTPGLWDTDTQYF

length: 14
V: TRBV11-3
CDR3: CASSLTGPYNEQFF

length: 14
V: TRBV13
CDR3: CASSSRQGENGYTF

length: 13
V: TRBV27
CDR3: CASSYRRNQPQHF

length: 14
V: TRBV7-2
CDR3: CASSLARGPYEQYF

length: 13
V: TRBV5-8
CDR3: CASSRDRGTEAFF

length: 12
V: TRBV6-5
CDR3: CASSVTIYEQYF

length: 13
V: TRBV30
CDR3: CAWSVRAVAPLHF